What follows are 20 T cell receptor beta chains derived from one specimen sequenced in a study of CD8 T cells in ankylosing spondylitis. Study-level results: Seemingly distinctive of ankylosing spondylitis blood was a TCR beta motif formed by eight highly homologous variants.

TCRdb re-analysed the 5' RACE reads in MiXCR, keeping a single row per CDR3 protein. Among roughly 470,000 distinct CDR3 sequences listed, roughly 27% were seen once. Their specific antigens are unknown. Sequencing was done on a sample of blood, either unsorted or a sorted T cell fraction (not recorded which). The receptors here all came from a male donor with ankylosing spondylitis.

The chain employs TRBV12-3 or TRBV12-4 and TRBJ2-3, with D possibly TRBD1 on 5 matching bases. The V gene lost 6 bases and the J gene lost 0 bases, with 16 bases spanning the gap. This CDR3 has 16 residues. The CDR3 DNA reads TGTGCCAGCAGCCCTAAGGGGAAAACTAGCACAGATACGCAGTATTTT. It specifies CASSPKGKTSTDTQYF.

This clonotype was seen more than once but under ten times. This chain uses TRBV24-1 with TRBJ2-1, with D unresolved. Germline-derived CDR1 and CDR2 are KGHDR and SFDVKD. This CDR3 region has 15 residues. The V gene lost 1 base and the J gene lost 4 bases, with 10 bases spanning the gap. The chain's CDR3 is CATSDLKSQYNEQFF. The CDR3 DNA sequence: TGTGCCACCAGTGATTTAAAAAGTCAGTACAATGAGCAGTTCTTC.

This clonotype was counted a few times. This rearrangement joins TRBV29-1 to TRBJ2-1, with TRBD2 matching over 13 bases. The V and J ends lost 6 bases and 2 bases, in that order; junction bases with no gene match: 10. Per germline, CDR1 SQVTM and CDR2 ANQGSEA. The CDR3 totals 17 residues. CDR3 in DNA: TGCAGCGTCCTCATTGGACTAGCGGGAGCGACCTACAATGAGCAGTTCTTC. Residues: CSVLIGLAGATYNEQFF.

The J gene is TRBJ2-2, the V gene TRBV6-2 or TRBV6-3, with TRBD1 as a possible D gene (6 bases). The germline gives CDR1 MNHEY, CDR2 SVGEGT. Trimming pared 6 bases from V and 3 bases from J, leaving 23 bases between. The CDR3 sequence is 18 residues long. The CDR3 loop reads CASSHSPTGIKDTGELFF. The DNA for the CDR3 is TGTGCCAGCAGCCACAGCCCTACAGGGATAAAGGACACCGGGGAGCTGTTTTTT.

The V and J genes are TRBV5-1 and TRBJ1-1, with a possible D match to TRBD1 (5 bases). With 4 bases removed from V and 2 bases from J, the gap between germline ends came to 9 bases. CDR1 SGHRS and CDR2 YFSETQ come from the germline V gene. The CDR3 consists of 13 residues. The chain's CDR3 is CASSVQVNTEAFF. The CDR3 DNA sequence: TGCGCCAGCAGCGTACAGGTAAACACTGAAGCTTTCTTT.

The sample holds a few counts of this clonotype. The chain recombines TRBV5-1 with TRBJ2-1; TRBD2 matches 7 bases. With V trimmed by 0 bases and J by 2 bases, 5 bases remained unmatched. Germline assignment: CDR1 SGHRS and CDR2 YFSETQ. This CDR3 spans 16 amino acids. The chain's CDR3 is CASSLEVGGPYNEQFF. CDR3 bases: TGCGCCAGCAGCTTGGAGGTGGGAGGGCCCTACAATGAGCAGTTCTTC.

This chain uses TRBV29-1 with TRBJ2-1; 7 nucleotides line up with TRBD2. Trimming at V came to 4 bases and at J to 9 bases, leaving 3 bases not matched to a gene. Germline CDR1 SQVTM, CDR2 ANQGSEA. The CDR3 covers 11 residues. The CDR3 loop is CSVGAGAEQFF. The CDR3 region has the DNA TGCAGCGTTGGGGCGGGAGCTGAGCAGTTCTTC.

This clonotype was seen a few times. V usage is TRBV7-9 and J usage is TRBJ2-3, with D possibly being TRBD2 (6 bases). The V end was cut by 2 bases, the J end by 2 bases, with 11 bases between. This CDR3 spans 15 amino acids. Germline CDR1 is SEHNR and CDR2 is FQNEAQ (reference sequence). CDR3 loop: CASSLWGTDTDTQYF. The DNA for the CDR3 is TGTGCCAGCAGCTTATGGGGGACTGACACAGATACGCAGTATTTT.

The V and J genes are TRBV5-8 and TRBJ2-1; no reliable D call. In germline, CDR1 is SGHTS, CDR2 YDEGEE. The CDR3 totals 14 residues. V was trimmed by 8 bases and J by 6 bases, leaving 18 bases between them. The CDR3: CASLSRVRLNEQFF. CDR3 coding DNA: TGTGCCAGTCTGAGCCGGGTTCGACTCAATGAGCAGTTCTTC.

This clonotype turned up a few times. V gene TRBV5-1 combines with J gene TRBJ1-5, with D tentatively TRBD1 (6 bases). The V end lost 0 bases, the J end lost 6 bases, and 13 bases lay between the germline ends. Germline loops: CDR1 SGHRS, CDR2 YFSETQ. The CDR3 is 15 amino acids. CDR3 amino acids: CASSLEGGLTQPQHF. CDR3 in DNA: TGCGCCAGCAGCTTGGAGGGGGGATTAACTCAGCCCCAGCATTTT.

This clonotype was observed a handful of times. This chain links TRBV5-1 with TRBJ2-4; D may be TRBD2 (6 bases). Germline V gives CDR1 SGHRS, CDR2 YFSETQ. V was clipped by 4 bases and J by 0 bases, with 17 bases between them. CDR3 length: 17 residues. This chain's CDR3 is CASSPDGSGQAKNIQYF. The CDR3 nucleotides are TGCGCCAGCAGCCCGGATGGTAGCGGCCAAGCCAAAAACATTCAGTACTTC. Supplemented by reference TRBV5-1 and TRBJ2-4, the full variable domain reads KAGVTQTPRYLIKTRGQQVTLSCSPISGHRSVSWYQQTPGQGLQFLFEYFSETQRNKGNFPGRFSGRQFSNSRSEMNVSTLELGDSALYLCASSPDGSGQAKNIQYFGAGTRLSVL.

The CDR3 DNA is TGTGCCACCAGCAGGATCGGACAGAGCACCGGGGAGCTGTTTTTT. Translation: CATSRIGQSTGELFF. This chain uses TRBV15 with TRBJ2-2; D may be TRBD1 (6 bases). CDR3 length: 15 amino acids. From germline, CDR1 is LNHNV and CDR2 YYDKDF (reference sequence). V dropped 3 bases and J dropped 4 bases, with 12 bases sitting between them.

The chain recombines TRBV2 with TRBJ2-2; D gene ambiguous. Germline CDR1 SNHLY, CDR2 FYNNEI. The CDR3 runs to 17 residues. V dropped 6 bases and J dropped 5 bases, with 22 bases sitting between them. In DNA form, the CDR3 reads TGTGCCAGCAGCCCCGCCCGCGGTCCCAAAACAACCGGGGAGCTGTTTTTT. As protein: CASSPARGPKTTGELFF.

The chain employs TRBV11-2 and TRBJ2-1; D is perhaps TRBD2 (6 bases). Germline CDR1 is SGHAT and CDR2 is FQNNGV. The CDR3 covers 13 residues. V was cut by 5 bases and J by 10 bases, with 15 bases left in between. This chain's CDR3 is CASSAGLGGEQFF. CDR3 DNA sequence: TGTGCCAGCAGCGCGGGTCTGGGAGGAGAGCAGTTCTTC.

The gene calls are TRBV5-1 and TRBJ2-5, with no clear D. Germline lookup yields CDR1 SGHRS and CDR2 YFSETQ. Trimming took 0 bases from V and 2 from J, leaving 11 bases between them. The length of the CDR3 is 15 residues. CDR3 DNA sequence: TGCGCCAGCAGCTTGGGGAGCGTGGGTCAAGAGACCCAGTACTTC. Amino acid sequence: CASSLGSVGQETQYF.

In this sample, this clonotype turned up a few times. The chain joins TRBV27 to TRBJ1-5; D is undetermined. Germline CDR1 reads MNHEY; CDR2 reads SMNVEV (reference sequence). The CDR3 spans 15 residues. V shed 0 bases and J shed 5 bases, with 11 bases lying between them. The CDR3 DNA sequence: TGTGCCAGCAGTTTATCGTTGAATCCGGATCAGCCCCAGCATTTT. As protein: CASSLSLNPDQPQHF.

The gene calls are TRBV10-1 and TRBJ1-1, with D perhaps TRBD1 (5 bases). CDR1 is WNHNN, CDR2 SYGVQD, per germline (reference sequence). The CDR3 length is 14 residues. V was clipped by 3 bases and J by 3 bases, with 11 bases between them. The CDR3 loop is CASSDGGPDTEAFF. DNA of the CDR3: TGCGCCAGCAGTGACGGGGGTCCGGACACTGAAGCTTTCTTT.

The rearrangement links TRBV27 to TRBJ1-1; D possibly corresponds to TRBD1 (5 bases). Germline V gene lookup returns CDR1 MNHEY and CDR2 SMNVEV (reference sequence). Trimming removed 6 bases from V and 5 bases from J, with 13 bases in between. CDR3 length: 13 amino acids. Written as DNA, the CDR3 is TGTGCCAGCAGGGAGACCGGGGGTACTGAAGCTTTCTTT. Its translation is CASRETGGTEAFF.

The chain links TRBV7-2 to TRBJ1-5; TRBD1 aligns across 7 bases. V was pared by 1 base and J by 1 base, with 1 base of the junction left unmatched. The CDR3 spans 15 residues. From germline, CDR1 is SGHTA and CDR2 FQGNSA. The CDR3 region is CASSLETGSNQPQHF. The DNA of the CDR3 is TGTGCCAGCAGCTTAGAGACAGGGAGCAATCAGCCCCAGCATTTT.

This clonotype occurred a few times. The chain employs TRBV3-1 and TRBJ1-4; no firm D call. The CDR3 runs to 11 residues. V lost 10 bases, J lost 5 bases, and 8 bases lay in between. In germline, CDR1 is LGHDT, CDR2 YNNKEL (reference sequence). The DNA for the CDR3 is TGTGCCACGAAGGTAAATGAAAAACTGTTTTTT. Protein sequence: CATKVNEKLFF.